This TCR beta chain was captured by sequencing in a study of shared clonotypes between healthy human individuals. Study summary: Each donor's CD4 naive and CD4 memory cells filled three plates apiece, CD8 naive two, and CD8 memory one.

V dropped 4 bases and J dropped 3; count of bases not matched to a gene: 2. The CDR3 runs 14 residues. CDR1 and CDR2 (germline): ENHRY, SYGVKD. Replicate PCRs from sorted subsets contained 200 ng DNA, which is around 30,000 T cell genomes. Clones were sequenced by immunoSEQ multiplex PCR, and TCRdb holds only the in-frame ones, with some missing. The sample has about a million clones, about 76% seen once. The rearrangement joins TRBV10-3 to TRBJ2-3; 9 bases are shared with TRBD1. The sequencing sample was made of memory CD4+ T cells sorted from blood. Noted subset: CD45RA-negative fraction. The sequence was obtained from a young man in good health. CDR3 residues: CAISVGQGTDTQYF. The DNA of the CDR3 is TGTGCCATCAGTGTGGGACAGGGAACAGATACGCAGTATTTT.